Reported below is one T cell receptor beta chain. The antigen remains undetermined. J was trimmed by 6 bases and V by 3 bases; bases with no gene match: 14. CDR1 is SGDLS, CDR2 YYNGEE, per germline. There are 17 residues in the CDR3. This specimen comes from a study of cytomegalovirus exposure and HLA in healthy donors. Study-wide results and caveats: In a later analysis, V- and J-gene trimming of beta chains associated with a DCLRE1C missense variant, replicated independently.

PCR was performed using 60 Vbeta and 13 Jbeta primers. This table comes from immunoSEQ multiplex PCR, and its TCRdb copy is limited to in-frame clones, with some not included. The sample consists of roughly 220,000 clones, 70% of them appearing once. The sequencing input was PBMCs. The receptor was derived from a man aged 35-49 years in good health and CMV-seropositive. This chain links TRBV9 with TRBJ1-2; TRBD1 agrees at 10 bases. The CDR3 spells CASSANPDRGQMDGYTF. CDR3 sequence (DNA): TGTGCCAGCAGCGCCAATCCCGACAGGGGGCAAATGGATGGCTACACCTTC.